This T cell receptor beta chain came from a study of glioma-infiltrating T cells. Amplification of TCR alpha and beta CDR3 regions from RNA used iRepertoire nested multiplex PCR. TCRdb reanalysed the multiplex PCR reads using MiXCR and keeps one entry per CDR3 protein. The sample shows 300,000 to 400,000 distinct CDR3 sequences, approximately 42% of them seen only once. This clonotype was obtained from a human donor with low-grade glioma or glioblastoma, undergoing nonglioma brain surgery, or in good health (not recorded which). What was sequenced was glioma tissue, nonneoplastic brain tissue, or PBMCs (not recorded which).

The CDR3 region is CASSLPTTLGTQYF. The CDR3 DNA reads as TGTGCCAGCAGTTTACCTACTACACTCGGTACGCAGTATTTT. The chain combines TRBV12-3 or TRBV12-4 with TRBJ2-3; D is uncertain. The CDR3 has 14 amino acids. V was trimmed by 2 bases and J by 8 bases, leaving 14 bases between them.